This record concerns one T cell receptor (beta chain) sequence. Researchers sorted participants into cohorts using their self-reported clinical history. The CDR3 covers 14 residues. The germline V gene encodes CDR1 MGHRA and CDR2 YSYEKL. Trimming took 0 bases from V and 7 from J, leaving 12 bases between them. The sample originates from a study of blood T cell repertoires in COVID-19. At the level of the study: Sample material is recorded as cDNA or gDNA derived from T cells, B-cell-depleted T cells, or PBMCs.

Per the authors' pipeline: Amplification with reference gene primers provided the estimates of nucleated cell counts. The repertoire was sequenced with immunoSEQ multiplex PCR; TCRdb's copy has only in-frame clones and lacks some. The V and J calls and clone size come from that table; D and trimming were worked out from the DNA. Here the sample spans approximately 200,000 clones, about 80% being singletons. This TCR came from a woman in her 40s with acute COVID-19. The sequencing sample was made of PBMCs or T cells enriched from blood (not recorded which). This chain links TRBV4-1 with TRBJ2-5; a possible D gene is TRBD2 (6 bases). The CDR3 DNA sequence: TGCGCCAGCAGCCAAGATGTGAGCGGGCGGACCCAGTACTTC. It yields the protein CASSQDVSGRTQYF.